This TCR beta chain was retrieved from a study of somatic mutations in cytotoxic T cells in rheumatoid arthritis. The CDR3 is 12 residues long. Germline V CDR1 and CDR2: SEHNR, FQNEAQ (reference sequence). Between the trimmed V and J ends, which lost 8 bases and 11 bases, there was a span of 18 bases. Method: immunoSEQ multiplex PCR; TCRdb's copy keeps in-frame clones and lacks some. The data hold under 5,500 clones, with 80% observed a single time. The sequence was obtained from a woman aged 55-69 years with rheumatoid arthritis. The sample was CD8+ T cells sorted from blood. This sequence joins TRBV7-9 and TRBJ1-1; D gene ambiguous. The CDR3 nucleotides are TGTGCCAGCGTTATGCAGGCAGGCACGGCTTTCTTT. Translated: CASVMQAGTAFF.